These T cell receptor beta chains were read from a single sample in a study of blood T cell repertoires in COVID-19. Produced via immunoSEQ multiplex PCR; TCRdb's table is partial and in-frame only. The repertoire includes some 96,000 clones, 86% of them detected once, and more than 1.5% sits in the top ten. The specimen was peripheral blood. These receptors came from an elderly man with acute or convalescent COVID-19. The CDR3 runs from the conserved cysteine through the conserved F or W. D genes are given only for firm matches. Clone size is not always given. Where it is, it says once, few, many or a class for expanded clones.

TRBV28	TRBJ1-2	-	-	CASLMGAYGYTF	TGTGCCAGCTTAATGGGCGCGTATGGCTACACCTTC
TRBV19	TRBJ2-1	TRBD2	-	CASSRTSGSSYNEQFF	TGTGCCAGTAGCAGGACTAGCGGTAGCTCCTACAATGAGCAGTTCTTC
TRBV28	TRBJ2-5	TRBD1	-	CASSPYGTGDQETQYF	TGTGCCAGCAGTCCCTATGGGACAGGGGACCAAGAGACCCAGTACTTC
TRBV6-5	TRBJ2-1	TRBD1	-	CASSYDPDRGNEQFF	TGTGCCAGCAGTTACGATCCGGACAGGGGCAATGAGCAGTTCTTC
TRBV5-8	TRBJ2-2	-	few	CASSLQGLLTGELFF	TGTGCCAGCAGCTTGCAGGGACTCCTCACCGGGGAGCTGTTTTTT
TRBV6-5	TRBJ2-7	-	-	CASGLYEQYF	TGTGCCAGCGGACTGTACGAGCAGTACTTC
TRBV28	TRBJ1-2	-	-	CASSLAYREARGYTF	TGTGCCAGCAGTTTAGCTTACCGGGAGGCGCGGGGCTACACCTTC
TRBV7-2	TRBJ2-3	-	-	CASSRTSRTDTQYF	TGTGCCAGCTCTCGGACATCTCGCACAGATACGCAGTATTTT
TRBV5-5	TRBJ2-3	-	-	CASSSPMPDTQYF	TGTGCCAGCAGCTCCCCTATGCCCGATACGCAGTATTTT
TRBV28	TRBJ1-1	TRBD1	-	CASSSDRAYTEAFF	TGTGCCAGCAGTTCGGACAGGGCTTACACTGAAGCTTTCTTT
TRBV6-4	TRBJ2-1	TRBD2	-	CASSDSTSGSNEQFF	TGTGCCAGCAGTGACTCGACTAGCGGGAGCAATGAGCAGTTCTTC
TRBV7-2	TRBJ1-6	TRBD1	-	CASSLDGGQPNSPLHF	TGTGCCAGCAGCTTAGACGGGGGACAGCCGAATTCACCCCTCCACTTT
TRBV7-2	TRBJ1-4	TRBD1	-	CASSLLGQSNEKLFF	TGTGCCAGCAGCTTACTGGGACAGAGTAATGAAAAACTGTTTTTT
TRBV19	TRBJ1-1	-	-	CASSIGVPPNTEAFF	TGTGCCAGTAGTATCGGTGTCCCACCCAACACTGAAGCTTTCTTT
TRBV6-5	TRBJ1-5	TRBD1	-	CASSPQGVSNQPQHF	TGTGCCAGCAGTCCCCAGGGGGTAAGCAATCAGCCCCAGCATTTT
TRBV7-9	TRBJ2-7	TRBD1	-	CASSSPGQTSYEQYF	TGTGCCAGCAGCTCGCCGGGACAGACCTCCTACGAGCAGTACTTC
TRBV7-9	TRBJ1-4	-	-	CASSSPASTGSGEKLFF	TGTGCCAGCAGCTCACCGGCCAGTACAGGGTCTGGTGAAAAACTGTTTTTT
TRBV6-6	TRBJ1-5	-	-	CASSKSGRNVQPQHF	TGTGCCAGCAGTAAGTCAGGGAGGAACGTGCAGCCCCAGCATTTT
TRBV19	TRBJ2-2	-	-	CASSISRVGLAGELFF	TGTGCCAGTAGTATAAGCAGGGTCGGTTTGGCCGGGGAGCTGTTTTTT
TRBV7-2	TRBJ2-7	TRBD2	once	CASSLQSGKPYEQYF	TGTGCCAGCAGCTTACAGAGCGGGAAACCCTACGAGCAGTACTTC
TRBV14	TRBJ2-1	TRBD2	-	CASSQDARDYLWDEQFF	TGTGCCAGCAGCCAAGATGCCCGGGACTACCTCTGGGATGAGCAGTTCTTC
TRBV19	TRBJ2-7	TRBD2	-	CASSETSGSPYEQYF	TGTGCCAGTAGCGAGACTAGCGGGAGCCCCTACGAGCAGTACTTC
TRBV3-1/TRBV3-2	TRBJ2-3	TRBD1	-	CASSQLTGGTDTQYF	TGTGCCAGCAGCCAACTGACAGGGGGCACAGATACGCAGTATTTT
TRBV7-2	TRBJ2-1	TRBD2	-	CASSPAGLAVEQFF	TGTGCCAGCAGCCCAGCCGGACTAGCTGTTGAGCAGTTCTTC
TRBV4-1	TRBJ1-4	TRBD1	-	CASSRPTGTGTEKLFF	TGCGCCAGCAGCCGACCGACCGGGACAGGTACTGAAAAACTGTTTTTT
TRBV6-2/TRBV6-3	TRBJ2-1	-	-	CASSYSGSYNEQFF	TGTGCCAGCAGTTACTCCGGCTCCTACAATGAGCAGTTCTTC
TRBV11-2	TRBJ2-7	-	-	CASSGQGREQYF	TGTGCCAGCAGCGGGCAGGGTCGGGAGCAGTACTTC
TRBV6-6	TRBJ2-4	-	few	CASSYVSRAYF	TGTGCCAGCAGTTACGTTTCTAGAGCGTACTTC
TRBV2	TRBJ1-1	-	few	CASSLYMNTEAFF	TGTGCCAGCAGTTTGTACATGAACACTGAAGCTTTCTTT
TRBV7-2	TRBJ2-7	-	-	CASRGGREQYF	TGTGCCAGCAGGGGGGGTCGCGAGCAGTACTTC
TRBV30	TRBJ2-1	TRBD2	-	CAWSSRLAPSYNEQFF	TGTGCCTGGAGCTCCAGACTAGCCCCCTCCTACAATGAGCAGTTCTTC
TRBV2	TRBJ2-6	-	-	CASSDWTFSSGANVLTF	TGTGCCAGCAGTGATTGGACTTTTAGCTCTGGGGCCAACGTCCTGACTTTC
TRBV4-2	TRBJ2-7	TRBD2	-	CASSQDLTSGTRGGLREQYF	TGTGCCAGCAGCCAAGATCTGACTAGCGGTACCCGCGGGGGGCTTCGCGAGCAGTACTTC
TRBV6-5	TRBJ1-4	-	-	CASSYTREANEKLFF	TGTGCCAGCAGTTATACCAGGGAGGCTAATGAAAAACTGTTTTTT
TRBV5-1	TRBJ2-1	TRBD2	once	CASSLGSGTSSNEQFF	TGCGCCAGCAGCTTGGGTTCCGGGACTAGCTCCAATGAGCAGTTCTTC
TRBV19	TRBJ2-7	TRBD1	-	CASSIRTGGYYEQYF	TGTGCCAGTAGTATCCGGACAGGGGGTTACTACGAGCAGTACTTC
TRBV5-4	TRBJ2-7	TRBD1	-	CASSRDRDQSGGKRGEQYF	TGTGCCAGCAGCCGGGACAGGGATCAATCTGGCGGGAAAAGGGGGGAGCAGTACTTC
TRBV2	TRBJ2-4	TRBD1	-	CASTFTGVKNIQYF	TGTGCCAGCACCTTCACAGGGGTCAAAAACATTCAGTACTTC
TRBV18	TRBJ2-2	TRBD2	-	CASSTSGASNTGELFF	TGTGCCAGCTCTACTAGCGGGGCCTCGAACACCGGGGAGCTGTTTTTT
TRBV6-6	TRBJ2-2	TRBD1	-	CASRPGQGSNTGELFF	TGTGCCAGCAGGCCCGGACAGGGGTCGAACACCGGGGAGCTGTTTTTT
TRBV10-3	TRBJ1-6	TRBD1	-	CAIKGTADSPLHF	TGTGCCATCAAGGGGACAGCCGATTCACCCCTCCACTTT
TRBV27	TRBJ2-5	TRBD1	-	CASSGNRGGETQYF	TGTGCCAGCAGTGGGAACAGGGGCGGGGAGACCCAGTACTTC
TRBV11-3	TRBJ2-7	-	-	CASSPLWGGEQYF	TGTGCCAGCAGCCCCCTCTGGGGAGGCGAGCAGTACTTC
TRBV5-1	TRBJ2-1	TRBD1	once	CASSYPKGQGLNEQFF	TGCGCCAGCAGCTACCCGAAAGGACAGGGTTTGAATGAGCAGTTCTTC
TRBV7-3	TRBJ2-1	TRBD2	-	CASSPAGGPYNEQFF	TGTGCCAGCAGCCCCGCGGGGGGGCCCTACAATGAGCAGTTCTTC
TRBV28	TRBJ2-7	-	-	CASSQRDEQYF	TGTGCCAGCAGCCAGAGGGACGAGCAGTACTTC
TRBV6-2/TRBV6-3	TRBJ2-1	-	-	CASSYSGRLSYNEQFF	TGTGCCAGCAGTTACTCGGGGAGGCTTTCCTACAATGAGCAGTTCTTC